This is a list of T cell receptor beta chains from one sample in a study of beta chain features in type 1 diabetes. Clones were sequenced by immunoSEQ multiplex PCR, and TCRdb holds only the in-frame ones, with some missing. This table holds roughly 70,000 clones, roughly half found once. The sample was central memory CD4+ T cells from blood. Receptors were obtained from a man aged 25 to 45 with type 1 diabetes. CDR3s leave out the opening cysteine and the closing phenylalanine or tryptophan. Each record gives: D gene, V gene, J gene, CDR3 protein. D genes are given only for firm matches.

.	TRBV18	TRBJ1-2	ASSPEQGRTYGYT
TRBD1	TRBV5-1	TRBJ1-2	ASSFRYRGQSNYGYT
.	TRBV19	TRBJ2-4	ASRSQALAKNIQY
.	TRBV7-9	TRBJ2-3	ASSPGQSDTQY
TRBD2	TRBV13	TRBJ2-5	ASSLMAGGGETQY
TRBD1	TRBV6-1	TRBJ2-7	ASSPRDSRGEQY
.	TRBV9	TRBJ1-2	ASSVDGGGIYGYT
.	TRBV7-2	TRBJ2-6	ASSPSPGSGANVLT
TRBD1	TRBV5-1	TRBJ1-1	ASSIGGTGGEEAF
.	TRBV6-5	TRBJ1-5	ASGGARGQPQH
TRBD2	TRBV7-8	TRBJ2-3	ASSLRDPVAGETDTQY
TRBD1	TRBV19	.	ASSIAPRTGLYEQY
.	TRBV18	TRBJ1-1	ASSRVDTEAF
TRBD1	TRBV7-2	TRBJ2-4	ASSPDRERDIQY
.	TRBV4-1	TRBJ1-1	ASSRPGESEAF
.	TRBV2	TRBJ2-7	ASNQQGLEYEQY
TRBD2	TRBV10-1	TRBJ2-2	ASSEPGLAGAGELF
.	TRBV5-4	TRBJ1-2	ASSPDSNYGYT
.	TRBV6-6	TRBJ2-2	ASSPTIGELF
.	TRBV2	TRBJ2-7	ASNPAGEQY